A single T cell receptor (beta chain) is shown here with its context. Sequencing used immunoSEQ multiplex PCR; TCRdb keeps in-frame clones, though not all of them. This sample's table reports some 6,000 clones. This specimen belongs to a study of synovial regulatory T cells in juvenile arthritis. CDR1 ENHRY and CDR2 SYGVKD come from the germline V gene. The CDR3 covers 17 residues. No DNA accompanies this entry. The sequenced material came from Treg cells from blood. Subset given: remaining (HLA-DR-negative) circulating blood Treg cells. This sequence was found in a donor aged 2-30 years with juvenile idiopathic arthritis. This rearrangement joins TRBV10-3 to TRBJ1-3; TCRdb returns TRBD1, unconfirmable since there is no DNA. CDR3 sequence: CAIRASVGQGSGNTIYF.